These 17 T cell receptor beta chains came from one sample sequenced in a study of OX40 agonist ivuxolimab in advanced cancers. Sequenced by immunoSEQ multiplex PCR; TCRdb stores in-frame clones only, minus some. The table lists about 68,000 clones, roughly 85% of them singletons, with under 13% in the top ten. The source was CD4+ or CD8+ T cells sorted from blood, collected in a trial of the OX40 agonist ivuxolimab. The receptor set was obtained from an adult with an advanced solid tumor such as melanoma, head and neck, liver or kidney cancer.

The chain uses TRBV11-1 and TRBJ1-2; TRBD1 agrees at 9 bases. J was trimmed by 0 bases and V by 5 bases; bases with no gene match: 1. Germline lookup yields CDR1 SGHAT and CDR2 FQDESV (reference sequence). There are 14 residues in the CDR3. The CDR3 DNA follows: TGTGCCAGCAGCCGGACAGGGGCTAACTATGGCTACACCTTC. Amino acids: CASSRTGANYGYTF.

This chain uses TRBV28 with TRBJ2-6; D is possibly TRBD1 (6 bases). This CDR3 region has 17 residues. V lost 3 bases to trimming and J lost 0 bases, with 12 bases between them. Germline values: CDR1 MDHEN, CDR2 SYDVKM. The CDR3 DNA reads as TGTGCCAGCAGTTTGACGGGACACTTCTCTGGGGCCAACGTCCTGACTTTC. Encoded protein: CASSLTGHFSGANVLTF.

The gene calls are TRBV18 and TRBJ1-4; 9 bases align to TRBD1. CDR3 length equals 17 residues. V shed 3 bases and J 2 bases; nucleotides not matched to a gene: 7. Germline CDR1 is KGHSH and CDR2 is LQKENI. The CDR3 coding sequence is TGTGCCAGCTCACCCAACGGACAGGGGTCGACTAATGAAAAACTGTTTTTT. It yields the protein CASSPNGQGSTNEKLFF. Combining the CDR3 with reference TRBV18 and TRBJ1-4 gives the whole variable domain NAGVMQNPRHLVRRRGQEARLRCSPMKGHSHVYWYRQLPEEGLKFMVYLQKENIIDESGMPKERFSAEFPKEGPSILRIQQVVRGDSAAYFCASSPNGQGSTNEKLFFGSGTQLSVL.

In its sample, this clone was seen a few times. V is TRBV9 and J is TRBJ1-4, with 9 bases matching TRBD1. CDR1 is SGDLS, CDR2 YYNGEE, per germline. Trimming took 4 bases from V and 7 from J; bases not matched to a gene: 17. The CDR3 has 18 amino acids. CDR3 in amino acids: CASSPGTRDRAFREKLFF. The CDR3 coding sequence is TGTGCCAGCAGCCCCGGCACCCGGGACAGGGCATTTCGTGAAAAACTGTTTTTT. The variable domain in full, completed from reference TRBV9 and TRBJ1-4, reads DSGVTQTPKHLITATGQRVTLRCSPRSGDLSVYWYQQSLDQGLQFLIQYYNGEERAKGNILERFSAQQFPDLHSELNLSSLELGDSALYFCASSPGTRDRAFREKLFFGSGTQLSVL.

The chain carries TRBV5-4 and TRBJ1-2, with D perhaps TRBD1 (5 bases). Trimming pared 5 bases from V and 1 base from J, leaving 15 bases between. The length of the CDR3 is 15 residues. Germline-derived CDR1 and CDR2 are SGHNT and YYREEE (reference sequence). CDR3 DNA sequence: TGTGCCAGCAGATCGACTCAGGGAGGTAACTATGGCTACACCTTC. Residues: CASRSTQGGNYGYTF.

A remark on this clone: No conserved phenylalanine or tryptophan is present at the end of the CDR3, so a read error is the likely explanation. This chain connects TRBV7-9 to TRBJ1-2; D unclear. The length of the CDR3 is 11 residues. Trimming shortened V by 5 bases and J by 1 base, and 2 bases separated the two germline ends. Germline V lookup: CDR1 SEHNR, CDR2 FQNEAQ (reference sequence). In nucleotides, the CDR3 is TGTGCCAGCAGCATTAACTATGGCTACACCCTC. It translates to CASSINYGYTL.

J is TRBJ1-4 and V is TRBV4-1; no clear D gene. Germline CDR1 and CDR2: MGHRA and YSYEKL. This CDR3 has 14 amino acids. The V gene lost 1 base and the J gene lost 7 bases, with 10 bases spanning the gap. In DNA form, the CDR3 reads TGCGCCAGCAGCCAAGTCGGCCCGGGTGAAAAACTGTTTTTT. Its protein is CASSQVGPGEKLFF.

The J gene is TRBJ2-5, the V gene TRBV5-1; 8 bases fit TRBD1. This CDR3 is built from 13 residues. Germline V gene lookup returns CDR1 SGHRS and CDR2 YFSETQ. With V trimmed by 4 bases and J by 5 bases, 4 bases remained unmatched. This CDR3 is CASSRDRRETQYF. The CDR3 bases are TGCGCCAGCAGCCGGGACAGGCGGGAGACCCAGTACTTC.

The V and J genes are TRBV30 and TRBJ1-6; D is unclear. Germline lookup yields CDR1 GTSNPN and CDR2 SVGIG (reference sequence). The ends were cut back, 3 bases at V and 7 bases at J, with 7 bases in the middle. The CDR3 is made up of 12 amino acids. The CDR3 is CAWRSGNSPLHF. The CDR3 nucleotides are TGTGCCTGGAGGTCGGGCAATTCACCCCTCCACTTT.

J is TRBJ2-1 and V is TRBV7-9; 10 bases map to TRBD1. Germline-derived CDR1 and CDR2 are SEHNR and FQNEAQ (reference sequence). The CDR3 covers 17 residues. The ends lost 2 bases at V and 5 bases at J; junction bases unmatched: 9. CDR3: CASSLMAGTGANNEQFF. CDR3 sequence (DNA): TGTGCCAGCAGCTTAATGGCGGGGACAGGGGCCAACAATGAGCAGTTCTTC.

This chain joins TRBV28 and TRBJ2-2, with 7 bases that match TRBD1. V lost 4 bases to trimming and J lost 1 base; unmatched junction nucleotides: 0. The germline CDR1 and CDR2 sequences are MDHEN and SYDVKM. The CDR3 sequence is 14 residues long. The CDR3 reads CASSYRGNTGELFF. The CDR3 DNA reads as TGTGCCAGCAGTTACAGGGGGAACACCGGGGAGCTGTTTTTT.

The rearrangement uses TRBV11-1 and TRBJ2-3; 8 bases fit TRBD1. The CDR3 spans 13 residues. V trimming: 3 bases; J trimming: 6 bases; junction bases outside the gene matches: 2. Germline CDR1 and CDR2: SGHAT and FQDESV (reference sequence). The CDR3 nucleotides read TGTGCCAGCAGCTTTCAGGGGGCTGATACGCAGTATTTT. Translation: CASSFQGADTQYF.

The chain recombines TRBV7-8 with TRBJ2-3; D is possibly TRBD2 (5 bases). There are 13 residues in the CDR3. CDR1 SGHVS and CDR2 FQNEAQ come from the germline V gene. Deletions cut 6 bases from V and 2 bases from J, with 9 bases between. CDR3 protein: CASRTTFTDTQYF. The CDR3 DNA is TGTGCCAGCAGGACTACCTTCACAGATACGCAGTATTTT.

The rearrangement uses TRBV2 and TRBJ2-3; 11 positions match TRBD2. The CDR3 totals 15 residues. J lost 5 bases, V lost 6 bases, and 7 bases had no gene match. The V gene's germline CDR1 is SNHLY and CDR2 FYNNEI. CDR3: CASRSLAGARDTQYF. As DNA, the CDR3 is TGTGCCAGCAGGTCACTAGCGGGGGCGCGAGATACGCAGTATTTT.

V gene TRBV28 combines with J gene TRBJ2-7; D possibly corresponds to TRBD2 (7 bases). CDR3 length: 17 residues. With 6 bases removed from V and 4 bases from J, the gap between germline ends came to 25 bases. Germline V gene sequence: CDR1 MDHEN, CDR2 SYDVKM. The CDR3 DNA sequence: TGTGCCAGCAGCCCACGTGCCTGGAGGGGGGGTAGATACGAGCAGTACGTC. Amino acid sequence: CASSPRAWRGGRYEQYV.

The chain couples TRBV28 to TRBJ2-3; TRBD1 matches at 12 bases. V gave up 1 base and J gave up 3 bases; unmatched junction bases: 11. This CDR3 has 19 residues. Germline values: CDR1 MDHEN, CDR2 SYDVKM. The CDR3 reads CASSLYRWDRGLVTDTQYF. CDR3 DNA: TGTGCCAGCAGTTTATACCGTTGGGACAGGGGGCTTGTTACAGATACGCAGTATTTT.

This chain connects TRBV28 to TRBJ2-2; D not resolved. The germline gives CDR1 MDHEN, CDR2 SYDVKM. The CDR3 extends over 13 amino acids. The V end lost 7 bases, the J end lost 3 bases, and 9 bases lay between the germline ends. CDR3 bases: TGTGCCAGCACGGCCTTCTACACCGGGGAGCTGTTTTTT. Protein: CASTAFYTGELFF.